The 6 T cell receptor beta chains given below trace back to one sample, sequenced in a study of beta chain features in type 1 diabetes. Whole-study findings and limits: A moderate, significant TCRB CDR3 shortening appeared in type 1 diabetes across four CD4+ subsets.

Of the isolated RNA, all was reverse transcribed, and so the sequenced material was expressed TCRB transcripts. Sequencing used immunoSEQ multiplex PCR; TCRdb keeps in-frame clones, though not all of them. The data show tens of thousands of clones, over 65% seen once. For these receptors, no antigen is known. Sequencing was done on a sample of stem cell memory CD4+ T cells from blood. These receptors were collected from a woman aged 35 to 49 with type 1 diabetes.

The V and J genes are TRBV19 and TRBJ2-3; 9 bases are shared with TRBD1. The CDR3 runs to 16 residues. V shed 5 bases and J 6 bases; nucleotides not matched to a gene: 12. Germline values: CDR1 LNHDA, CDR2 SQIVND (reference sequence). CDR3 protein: CASSPGTGKAWDTQYF. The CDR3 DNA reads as TGTGCCAGTAGTCCCGGGACAGGGAAGGCTTGGGATACGCAGTATTTT.

The CDR3 sequence: CSGQAYEAFF. The CDR3 DNA reads TGCAGTGGACAGGCCTATGAAGCTTTCTTT. The rearrangement links TRBV20-1 to TRBJ1-1; a weak D match, TRBD1 (6 bases). Germline CDR1 is DFQATT and CDR2 is SNEGSKA (reference sequence). The CDR3 length is 10 residues. V lost 7 bases and J 7 bases, leaving 10 bases between the germline ends.

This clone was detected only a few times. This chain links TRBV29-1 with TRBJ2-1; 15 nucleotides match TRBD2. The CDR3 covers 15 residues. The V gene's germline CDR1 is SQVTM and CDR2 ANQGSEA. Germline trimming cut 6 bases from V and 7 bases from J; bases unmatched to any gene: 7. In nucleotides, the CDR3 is TGCAGCGTGGCCCTCGGGACTAGCGGGAGGAATGAGCAGTTCTTC. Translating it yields CSVALGTSGRNEQFF.

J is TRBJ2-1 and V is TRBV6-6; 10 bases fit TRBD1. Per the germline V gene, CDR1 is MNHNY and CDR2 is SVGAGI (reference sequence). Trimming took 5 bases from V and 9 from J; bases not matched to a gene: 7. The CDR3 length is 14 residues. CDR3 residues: CASSPGTGESEQFF. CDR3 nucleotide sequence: TGTGCCAGCAGTCCCGGGACAGGGGAAAGTGAGCAGTTCTTC.

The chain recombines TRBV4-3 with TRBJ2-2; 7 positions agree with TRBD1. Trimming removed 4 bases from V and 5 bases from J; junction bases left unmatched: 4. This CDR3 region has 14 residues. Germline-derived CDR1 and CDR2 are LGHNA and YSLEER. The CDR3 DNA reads TGCGCCAGCAGCCTCCCAGGGGGTACCGGGGAGCTGTTTTTT. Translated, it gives CASSLPGGTGELFF.

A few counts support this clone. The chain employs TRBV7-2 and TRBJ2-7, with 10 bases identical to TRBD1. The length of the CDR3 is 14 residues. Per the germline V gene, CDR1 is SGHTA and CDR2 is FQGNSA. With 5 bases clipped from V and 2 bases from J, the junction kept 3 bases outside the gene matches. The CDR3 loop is CASSVGTGAYEQYF. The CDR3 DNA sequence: TGTGCCAGCAGCGTGGGGACAGGGGCCTACGAGCAGTACTTC.